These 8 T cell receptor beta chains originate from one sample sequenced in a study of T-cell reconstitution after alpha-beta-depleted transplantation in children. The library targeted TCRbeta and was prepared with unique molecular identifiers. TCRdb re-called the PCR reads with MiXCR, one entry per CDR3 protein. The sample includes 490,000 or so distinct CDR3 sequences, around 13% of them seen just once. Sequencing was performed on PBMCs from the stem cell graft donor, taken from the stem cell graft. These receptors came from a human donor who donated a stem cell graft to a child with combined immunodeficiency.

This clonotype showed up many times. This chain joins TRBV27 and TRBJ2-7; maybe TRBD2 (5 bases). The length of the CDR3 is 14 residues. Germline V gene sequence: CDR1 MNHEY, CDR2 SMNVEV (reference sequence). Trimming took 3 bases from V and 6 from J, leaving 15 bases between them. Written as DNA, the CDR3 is TGTGCCAGCAGTTTTTGGGCCGGGAAGGGCGAGCAGTACTTC. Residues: CASSFWAGKGEQYF.

The DNA of the CDR3 is TGTGCCAGCAGTCCCAGCTGGGGGGGGAACTATGAAAAACTGTTTTTT. Its translation is CASSPSWGGNYEKLFF. This sequence joins TRBV12-3 or TRBV12-4 and TRBJ1-4, with a weak D call TRBD1 (5 bases). Trimming removed 5 bases at V and 6 bases at J, with 19 bases between. This CDR3 is built from 16 residues.

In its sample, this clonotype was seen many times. DNA of the CDR3: TGCGCCAGCAGCATAACTTCCGGGACAGGGTATTACGAGCAGTACTTC. Translation: CASSITSGTGYYEQYF. The chain combines TRBV5-1 with TRBJ2-7, with 9 positions matching TRBD1. This CDR3 is built from 16 residues. Germline-derived CDR1 and CDR2 are SGHRS and YFSETQ. The trim removed 4 bases at V and 4 bases at J, leaving 12 bases unmatched.

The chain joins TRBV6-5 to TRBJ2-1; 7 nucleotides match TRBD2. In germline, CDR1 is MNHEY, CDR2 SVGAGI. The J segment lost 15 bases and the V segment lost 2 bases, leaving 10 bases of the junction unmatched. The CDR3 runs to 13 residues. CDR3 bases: TGTGCCAGCAGTTACGGGTCCTTGCGGGAGTTGTTCTTC. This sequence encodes CASSYGSLRELFF.

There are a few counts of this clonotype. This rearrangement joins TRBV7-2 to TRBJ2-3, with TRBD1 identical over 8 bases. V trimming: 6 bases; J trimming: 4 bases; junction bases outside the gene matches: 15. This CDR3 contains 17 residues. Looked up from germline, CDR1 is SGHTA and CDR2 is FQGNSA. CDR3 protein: CASRSSPDQGASDTQYF. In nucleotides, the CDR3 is TGTGCCAGCAGGTCCTCGCCGGACCAGGGGGCGTCAGATACGCAGTATTTT.

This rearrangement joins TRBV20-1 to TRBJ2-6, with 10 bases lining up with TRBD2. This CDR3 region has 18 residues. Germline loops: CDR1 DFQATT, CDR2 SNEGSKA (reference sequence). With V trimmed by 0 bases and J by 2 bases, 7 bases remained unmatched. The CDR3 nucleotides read TGCAGTGCTAGAGATCCGGCTAGCGGGAGTGCTGGGGCCAACGTCCTGACTTTC. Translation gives CSARDPASGSAGANVLTF.

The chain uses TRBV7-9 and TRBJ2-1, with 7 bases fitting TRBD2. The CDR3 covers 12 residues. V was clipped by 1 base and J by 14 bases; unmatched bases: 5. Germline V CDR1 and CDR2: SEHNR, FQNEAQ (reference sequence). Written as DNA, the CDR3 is TGTGCCAGCAGCTTAGGACTAGCTGACGAGTTCTTC. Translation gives CASSLGLADEFF. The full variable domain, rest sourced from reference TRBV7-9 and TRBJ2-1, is DTGVSQNPRHKITKRGQNVTFRCDPISEHNRLYWYRQTLGQGPEFLTYFQNEAQLEKSRLLSDRFSAERPKGSFSTLEIQRTEQGDSAMYLCASSLGLADEFFGPGTRLTVL.

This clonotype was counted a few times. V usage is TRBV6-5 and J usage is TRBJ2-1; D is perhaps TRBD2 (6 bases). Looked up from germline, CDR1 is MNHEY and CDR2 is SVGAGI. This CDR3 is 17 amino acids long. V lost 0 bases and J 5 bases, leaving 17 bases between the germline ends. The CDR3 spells CASSYSMRVRTNNEQFF. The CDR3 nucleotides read TGTGCCAGCAGTTACTCGATGAGGGTTCGGACTAACAATGAGCAGTTCTTC.